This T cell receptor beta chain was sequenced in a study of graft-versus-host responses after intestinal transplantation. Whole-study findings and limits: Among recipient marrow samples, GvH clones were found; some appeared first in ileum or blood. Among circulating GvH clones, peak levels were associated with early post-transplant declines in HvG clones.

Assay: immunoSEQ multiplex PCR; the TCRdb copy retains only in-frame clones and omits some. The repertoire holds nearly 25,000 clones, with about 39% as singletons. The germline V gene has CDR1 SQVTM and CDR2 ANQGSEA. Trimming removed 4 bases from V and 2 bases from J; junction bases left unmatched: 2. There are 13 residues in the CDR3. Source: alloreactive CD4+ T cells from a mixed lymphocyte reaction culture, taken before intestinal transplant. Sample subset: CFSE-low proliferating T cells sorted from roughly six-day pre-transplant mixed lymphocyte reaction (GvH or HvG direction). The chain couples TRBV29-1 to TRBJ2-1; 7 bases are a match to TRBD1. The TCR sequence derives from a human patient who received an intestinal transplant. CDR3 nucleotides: TGCAGCGTTGTAGGGGGCCCCTACAATGAGCAGTTCTTC. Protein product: CSVVGGPYNEQFF.